This T cell receptor beta chain derives from a study of molecular identifiers for immune sequencing clone quantification. Study results and caveats: Spiked Jurkat TCR RNA equivalent to one cell was reportedly detectable in around 980,000 naive cells. Clones that exceeded 20 RNA copies held over 99% of effector molecules, yet under 1% in naive cells.

Naive CD8 T cells were FACS-sorted by CD8+CD4-CCR7+CD45RA+ markers. The use of previously described methods and listed TCR primers produced the bulk TCR libraries. TCRdb analysed the PCR reads with MiXCR anew, one entry per CDR3 protein. The repertoire holds some 680,000 distinct CDR3 sequences, with about 25% as singletons. Of note for this clonotype: No antigen is known for it.

This CDR3 is 14 amino acids long. Per germline, CDR1 MGHRA and CDR2 YSYEKL. The germline V and J ends were trimmed by 4 bases and 2 bases, with 11 bases remaining between them. The sequenced material came from naive CD8+ T cells from blood, with Jurkat cell RNA spiked in. Subset specified: FACS-sorted CD8+CD4-CCR7+CD45RA+ naive T cells. This receptor was obtained from a human donor in good health. Some libraries in this study had Jurkat cell RNA spiked in. The rearrangement uses TRBV4-1 and TRBJ1-2; D remains unclear. This chain's CDR3 is CASSPQPGNYGYTF. The CDR3, as DNA: TGCGCCAGCAGCCCCCAGCCGGGGAACTATGGCTACACCTTC.